This passage covers 31 T cell receptor beta chains from one sample sequenced in a study of Ad26.COV2.S vaccination and SARS-CoV-2 variants. The assay was immunoSEQ multiplex PCR, and TCRdb's table has in-frame clones only and misses some. The sample consists of some 390,000 clones, about nine tenths of them appearing once. As for treatment: some 20 received Ad26.COV2.S at low or high dose, single or two shots; about 5 received placebo; per-sample allocation not given. It was on day 63 after the first vaccine or placebo injection that samples were taken. Source: peripheral blood, taken in a trial of Ad26.COV2.S vaccine versus placebo. All receptors derive from a person aged 18-60 years who received the Ad26.COV2.S COVID-19 vaccine or a placebo.

The chain couples TRBV3-1 (or the pseudogene TRBV3-2) to TRBJ1-2; TRBD1 is a possible D gene (5 bases). V lost 2 bases to trimming and J lost 6 bases, with 16 bases between them. Per the germline V gene, CDR1 is LGHDT and CDR2 is YNNKEL (reference sequence). This CDR3 contains 15 residues. The CDR3 DNA is TGTGCCAGCAGCCAATGGTTTAGGGGCTTAGATGGCTACACCTTC. Its translation: CASSQWFRGLDGYTF.

The rearrangement joins TRBV12-3 or TRBV12-4 to TRBJ2-5; the D is unclear. The V end lost 6 bases, the J end lost 5 bases, and 7 bases lay between the germline ends. This CDR3 is built from 11 residues. The CDR3 DNA reads TGTGCCAGCAGCTCCCAGGAGACCCAGTACTTC. Translated, it gives CASSSQETQYF.

The V gene is TRBV7-2, the J gene TRBJ2-1; no clear D gene. The germline gives CDR1 SGHTA, CDR2 FQGNSA. With 4 bases removed from V and 5 bases from J, the gap between germline ends came to 12 bases. The CDR3 sequence is 14 residues long. DNA of the CDR3: TGTGCCAGCAGCTCCAGCTGGCTGGACAATGAGCAGTTCTTC. It encodes CASSSSWLDNEQFF.

The rearrangement links TRBV30 to TRBJ2-2; TRBD1 matches at 10 bases. Germline trimming cut 3 bases from V and 5 bases from J; bases unmatched to any gene: 9. CDR3 length equals 16 residues. Per the germline V gene, CDR1 is GTSNPN and CDR2 is SVGIG (reference sequence). CDR3 DNA: TGTGCCTGGAGGGGCCCCGGGACAGGGGAAACCGGGGAGCTGTTTTTT. This codes for CAWRGPGTGETGELFF.

The gene calls are TRBV5-4 and TRBJ1-2; 8 positions agree with TRBD1. V lost 4 bases to trimming and J lost 7 bases; unmatched junction nucleotides: 12. This CDR3 spans 15 amino acids. The germline CDR1 and CDR2 sequences are SGHNT and YYREEE (reference sequence). The CDR3 bases are TGTGCCAGCAGCCCGGACAGGGAATTAGACTCTGGCTACACCTTC. Its protein product is CASSPDRELDSGYTF.

The rearrangement uses TRBV5-1 and TRBJ2-1, with TRBD2 as a possible D gene (6 bases). Trimming took 2 bases from V and 1 from J, leaving 7 bases between them. CDR1 and CDR2 (germline): SGHRS, YFSETQ. The CDR3 is 14 residues long. Written as DNA, the CDR3 is TGCGCCAGCAGCTTAGGAGGGTCCTACAATGAGCAGTTCTTC. Encoded protein: CASSLGGSYNEQFF.

This clone occurred a few times. The CDR3 DNA is TGTGCCAGCAGCTTGGGGGGGACTAGCTACTACGAGCAGTACTTC. As protein: CASSLGGTSYYEQYF. V and J are TRBV5-4 and TRBJ2-7; 9 nucleotides agree with TRBD2. V dropped 0 bases and J dropped 3; count of bases not matched to a gene: 4. Germline-derived CDR1 and CDR2 are SGHNT and YYREEE (reference sequence). This CDR3 region has 15 residues.

The chain links TRBV6-5 to TRBJ2-2; the match to TRBD1 covers 7 bases. Trimming cost V 3 bases and J 3 bases; bases outside gene matches: 4. CDR3 length: 15 residues. Germline V gene data show CDR1 as MNHEY and CDR2 as SVGAGI. CDR3 in amino acids: CASSYGDRYTGELFF. The CDR3 nucleotides read TGTGCCAGCAGTTATGGGGACAGATACACCGGGGAGCTGTTTTTT.

The chain recombines TRBV9 with TRBJ1-1; D ambiguous. The CDR3 runs 15 residues. The germline V gene encodes CDR1 SGDLS and CDR2 YYNGEE. V was clipped by 4 bases and J by 0 bases, with 13 bases between them. The CDR3 loop is CASSNGPAMNTEAFF. The CDR3 DNA reads as TGTGCCAGCAGCAATGGACCGGCCATGAACACTGAAGCTTTCTTT.

The V call is TRBV7-9, the J call TRBJ2-7; D ambiguous. Trimming removed 2 bases from V and 7 bases from J, with 12 bases in between. This CDR3 has 13 residues. CDR1 is SEHNR, CDR2 FQNEAQ, per germline (reference sequence). The CDR3 coding sequence is TGTGCCAGCAGCTTACCTGACAAACGGGAGCAGTACTTC. Translation: CASSLPDKREQYF.

The genes are TRBV2 and TRBJ1-2, with D tentatively TRBD1 (6 bases). The germline CDR1 and CDR2 sequences are SNHLY and FYNNEI. V was trimmed by 2 bases and J by 6 bases, leaving 13 bases between them. The CDR3 extends over 14 amino acids. The CDR3 loop is CASSEFAGVDGYTF. CDR3 nucleotide sequence: TGTGCCAGCAGTGAATTTGCAGGGGTTGATGGCTACACCTTC.

This clone was detected a few times. The chain is built from TRBV3-1 (or the pseudogene TRBV3-2) and TRBJ2-5; unclear D gene. The V gene's germline CDR1 is LGHDT and CDR2 YNNKEL (reference sequence). This CDR3 is built from 12 residues. V dropped 4 bases and J dropped 5 bases, with 8 bases sitting between them. The CDR3 bases are TGTGCCAGCAGCCGCCTAGTGGAGACCCAGTACTTC. Protein sequence: CASSRLVETQYF.

Notes on this clone: Germline is not matched at one junction end, which may reflect a read error. This specimen includes other DNA sequences encoding the same CDR3. CDR3 nucleotide sequence: TGTGCCAGCAGTTCAGGGAACTACGGCTACACCTTC. The encoded protein is CASSSGNYGYTF. This sequence joins TRBV28 and TRBJ1-2; the D gene is possibly TRBD1 (5 bases). The CDR3 has 12 amino acids. CDR1 is MDHEN and CDR2 is SYDVKM in the germline V gene.

The genes are TRBV6-5 and TRBJ2-5; 9 bases match TRBD1. Unmatched junction bases numbered 7, after V lost 7 bases and J lost 4 bases. Germline CDR1 reads MNHEY; CDR2 reads SVGAGI. CDR3 length equals 14 residues. The CDR3 spells CASNPGQGAETQYF. In DNA form, the CDR3 reads TGTGCCAGCAACCCGGGACAGGGAGCAGAGACCCAGTACTTC.

This chain joins TRBV5-1 and TRBJ2-5; 7 nucleotides align to TRBD2. From germline, CDR1 is SGHRS and CDR2 YFSETQ. V was pared by 0 bases and J by 5 bases, with 16 bases of the junction left unmatched. The CDR3 covers 18 residues. The DNA for the CDR3 is TGCGCCAGCAGCTTGGAACCCGAGCGGGGAGGGCTTATGGAGACCCAGTACTTC. Translated, it gives CASSLEPERGGLMETQYF.

This sequence joins TRBV28 and TRBJ2-7; 7 nucleotides match TRBD1. The CDR3 is made up of 14 amino acids. V shed 7 bases, J shed 3 bases, and the junction held 9 bases outside the gene matches. Germline CDR1 reads MDHEN; CDR2 reads SYDVKM. The CDR3 loop is CASNPETGYYEQYF. The DNA for the CDR3 is TGTGCCAGCAACCCCGAGACAGGGTACTACGAGCAGTACTTC.

The chain employs TRBV15 and TRBJ1-6; D not certain. Trimming stripped 0 bases from V and 9 bases from J, with 3 bases between. Germline V CDR1 and CDR2: LNHNV, YYDKDF (reference sequence). The CDR3 runs to 12 residues. The CDR3 protein is CATSRDGSPLHF. In nucleotides, the CDR3 is TGTGCCACCAGCAGAGATGGTTCACCCCTCCACTTT.

The V gene is TRBV9, the J gene TRBJ1-1; D remains unclear. Trimming took off 1 base at V and 1 base at J, with 8 bases between the two ends. Germline V gene data show CDR1 as SGDLS and CDR2 as YYNGEE. This CDR3 is built from 14 residues. The CDR3 here is CASSVIPENTEAFF. The CDR3 DNA sequence: TGTGCCAGCAGCGTAATCCCGGAGAACACTGAAGCTTTCTTT.

J is TRBJ2-3 and V is TRBV11-2, with D tentatively TRBD1 or TRBD2 (5 bases each). Deletions cut 4 bases from V and 2 bases from J, with 10 bases between. This CDR3 is built from 14 residues. In germline, CDR1 is SGHAT, CDR2 FQNNGV. The CDR3 region has the DNA TGTGCCAGCAGCTATTGGGACCCCACAGATACGCAGTATTTT. Translating it yields CASSYWDPTDTQYF.

The table lists this clone with a count of one. The chain uses TRBV4-1 and TRBJ1-1; TRBD1 matches 7 bases. The length of the CDR3 is 15 residues. V trimming: 4 bases; J trimming: 4 bases; junction bases outside the gene matches: 9. Germline CDR1 is MGHRA and CDR2 is YSYEKL. CDR3 loop: CASSPRQGRGTEAFF. CDR3 sequence (DNA): TGCGCCAGCAGCCCGCGACAGGGTAGGGGCACTGAAGCTTTCTTT.

The chain combines TRBV7-6 with TRBJ2-7; D is perhaps TRBD1 (6 bases). Germline CDR1 reads SGHVS; CDR2 reads FNYEAQ. This CDR3 has 14 residues. The germline V and J ends were trimmed by 6 bases and 5 bases, with 17 bases remaining between them. In DNA, the CDR3 is TGTGCCAGCAGTCCCAACAGGGTACCCAACGAGCAGTACTTC. It is translated as CASSPNRVPNEQYF.

This clone was detected only once. This chain uses TRBV28 with TRBJ1-4; maybe TRBD1 (5 bases). This CDR3 comprises 12 residues. The germline V gene encodes CDR1 MDHEN and CDR2 SYDVKM. V was shortened by 7 bases and J by 5 bases, with 8 bases between the two germline ends. The CDR3 loop reads CASTDRNEKLFF. The CDR3 coding sequence is TGTGCCAGCACAGACAGAAATGAAAAACTGTTTTTT.

This clone was observed a single time. The rearrangement uses TRBV27 and TRBJ2-5; 8 nucleotides agree with TRBD2. This CDR3 region has 15 residues. From germline, CDR1 is MNHEY and CDR2 SMNVEV (reference sequence). The ends lost 7 bases at V and 3 bases at J; junction bases unmatched: 10. CDR3 region: CASNRAGVSEETQYF. The CDR3 nucleotides read TGTGCCAGCAACAGAGCGGGAGTGTCGGAAGAGACCCAGTACTTC.

The chain carries TRBV6-6 and TRBJ1-1, with D unclear. The CDR3 spans 13 residues. Germline V gives CDR1 MNHNY, CDR2 SVGAGI (reference sequence). Trimming took 6 bases from V and 1 from J, leaving 9 bases between them. CDR3 protein: CASSPQENTEAFF. CDR3 DNA: TGTGCCAGCAGCCCCCAGGAGAACACTGAAGCTTTCTTT.

This chain links TRBV23-1 with TRBJ2-1; 11 bases match TRBD1. TRBV23-1 is assigned to the ORF class and has an uncertain function. The V and J ends lost 1 base and 8 bases, in that order; junction bases with no gene match: 7. The CDR3 length is 16 residues. The CDR3 nucleotides read TGCGCCAGCAGTCAATGGGGGACAGGGGGTGGAGATGAGCAGTTCTTC. Translated, it gives CASSQWGTGGGDEQFF.

This sequence joins TRBV9 and TRBJ2-1; D ambiguous. V was clipped by 0 bases and J by 4 bases, with 11 bases between them. This CDR3 has 15 amino acids. Germline lookup yields CDR1 SGDLS and CDR2 YYNGEE. The CDR3 DNA reads as TGTGCCAGCAGCGTAGAAGAGAGTGGATACAATGAGCAGTTCTTC. This encodes CASSVEESGYNEQFF.

This rearrangement joins TRBV30 to TRBJ2-5, with 9 bases matching TRBD2. This CDR3 region has 16 residues. J was trimmed by 2 bases and V by 2 bases; bases with no gene match: 9. From germline, CDR1 is GTSNPN and CDR2 SVGIG (reference sequence). CDR3 sequence: CAWSWGASGIQETQYF. The CDR3 bases are TGTGCCTGGAGTTGGGGGGCTAGCGGGATACAAGAGACCCAGTACTTC.

The chain links TRBV15 to TRBJ1-2; D is undetermined. V was trimmed by 1 base and J by 2 bases, leaving 5 bases between them. The CDR3 contains 13 residues. Germline CDR1 reads LNHNV; CDR2 reads YYDKDF (reference sequence). CDR3 nucleotide sequence: TGTGCCACCAGCAGAGGAACAAACTATGGCTACACCTTC. Amino acid sequence: CATSRGTNYGYTF.

This clone was recorded a few times. CDR3 DNA: TGTGCCAGCAGTTTTAGGGCAGGGTACTATGAAAAACTGTTTTTT. Encoded protein: CASSFRAGYYEKLFF. V usage is TRBV28 and J usage is TRBJ1-4; weak D call: TRBD1 (5 bases). Germline-derived CDR1 and CDR2 are MDHEN and SYDVKM. Between the trimmed V and J ends, which lost 3 bases and 6 bases, there was a span of 14 bases. This CDR3 spans 15 amino acids.

The rearrangement uses TRBV4-3 and TRBJ1-4, with a tentative D call TRBD1 (5 bases). The V and J ends lost 0 bases and 12 bases respectively, with 17 bases between them. Germline V gene data show CDR1 as LGHNA and CDR2 as YSLEER. The CDR3 has 15 amino acids. In nucleotides, the CDR3 is TGCGCCAGCAGCCAAGATGGGACGGGGAAAATGGAACTGTTTTTT. It encodes CASSQDGTGKMELFF.

V gene TRBV5-1 combines with J gene TRBJ2-7; 9 nucleotides line up with TRBD1. Germline trimming cut 0 bases from V and 6 bases from J; bases unmatched to any gene: 4. The germline gives CDR1 SGHRS, CDR2 YFSETQ. CDR3 length: 14 amino acids. The CDR3 loop reads CASSLGDREPEQYF. CDR3 sequence (DNA): TGCGCCAGCAGCTTGGGGGACAGGGAGCCCGAGCAGTACTTC.